The 25 T cell receptor beta chains below all came from one sample that was sequenced in a study of T cell responses to AZD1222 COVID-19 vaccine. This table comes from immunoSEQ multiplex PCR, and its TCRdb copy is limited to in-frame clones, with some not included. The sample lists approximately 140,000 clones, roughly nine tenths occurring once. The sequences come from peripheral blood, collected on day 0 of AZD1222 vaccination. These receptors were obtained from an adult in good health.

The CDR3 DNA sequence: TGTGCCAGTAGTCTCCGACATGCTACCTATGGCTACACCTTC. It codes for CASSLRHATYGYTF. The chain combines TRBV19 with TRBJ1-2; D gene ambiguous. Germline V gene data show CDR1 as LNHDA and CDR2 as SQIVND (reference sequence). This CDR3 region has 14 residues. Trimming pared 5 bases from V and 4 bases from J, leaving 14 bases between.

The chain combines TRBV4-2 with TRBJ2-1; D not certain. The CDR3 has 16 residues. V lost 1 base to trimming and J lost 0 bases, with 10 bases between them. From germline, CDR1 is LGHNA and CDR2 YNFKEQ. CDR3 nucleotide sequence: TGTGCCAGCAGCCAAGGGGGAACTTCCTCCTACAATGAGCAGTTCTTC. This encodes CASSQGGTSSYNEQFF.

The chain combines TRBV7-9 with TRBJ2-1; D is perhaps TRBD2 (5 bases). Germline V gene lookup returns CDR1 SEHNR and CDR2 FQNEAQ (reference sequence). This CDR3 spans 12 amino acids. V lost 1 base to trimming and J lost 16 bases, with 14 bases between them. This CDR3 is CASSLGRAPPFF. The CDR3, as DNA: TGTGCCAGCAGCTTAGGGCGGGCACCGCCATTCTTC. Drawing the rest from reference TRBV7-9 and TRBJ2-1, the complete variable domain is DTGVSQNPRHKITKRGQNVTFRCDPISEHNRLYWYRQTLGQGPEFLTYFQNEAQLEKSRLLSDRFSAERPKGSFSTLEIQRTEQGDSAMYLCASSLGRAPPFFGPGTRLTVL.

The rearrangement uses TRBV6-2 or TRBV6-3 and TRBJ2-5; tentatively, D is TRBD1 (5 bases). The CDR3 has 14 residues. V lost 5 bases, J lost 5 bases, and 15 bases lay in between. Germline loops: CDR1 MNHEY, CDR2 SVGEGT. CDR3 nucleotides: TGTGCCAGCAGTATCCGACAGTCCGGGGAGACCCAGTACTTC. Translated: CASSIRQSGETQYF.

The V and J genes are TRBV28 and TRBJ1-4, with D perhaps TRBD1 (6 bases). Germline assignment: CDR1 MDHEN and CDR2 SYDVKM. The length of the CDR3 is 14 residues. V shed 6 bases and J shed 5 bases, with 13 bases lying between them. CDR3 DNA: TGTGCCAGCAGAACCAGGGGCAGAAATGAAAAACTGTTTTTT. This encodes CASRTRGRNEKLFF.

V gene TRBV28 combines with J gene TRBJ1-4, with D unclear. Trimming took 5 bases from V and 0 from J, leaving 10 bases between them. Germline V lookup: CDR1 MDHEN, CDR2 SYDVKM. This CDR3 is built from 15 residues. CDR3 bases: TGTGCCAGCAGTCCCCACACCGCAACTAATGAAAAACTGTTTTTT. It specifies CASSPHTATNEKLFF.

The V gene is TRBV19, the J gene TRBJ2-1, with D maybe TRBD1 (6 bases). The CDR3 extends over 17 amino acids. Trimming took off 4 bases at V and 2 bases at J, with 18 bases between the two ends. Germline values: CDR1 LNHDA, CDR2 SQIVND (reference sequence). This chain's CDR3 is CASSTLGAGATYNEQFF. The CDR3 nucleotides read TGTGCCAGTAGTACCCTAGGGGCAGGGGCCACCTACAATGAGCAGTTCTTC.

The chain joins TRBV27 to TRBJ2-3; D is undetermined. Germline CDR1 and CDR2: MNHEY and SMNVEV (reference sequence). This CDR3 has 15 amino acids. V shed 2 bases and J shed 2 bases, with 11 bases lying between them. The CDR3 DNA reads as TGTGCCAGCAGTTTAGCTATCGGACCCACAGATACGCAGTATTTT. Amino acids: CASSLAIGPTDTQYF.

The chain combines TRBV7-2 with TRBJ1-1, with D perhaps matching TRBD1 (5 bases). Germline CDR1 is SGHTA and CDR2 is FQGNSA. V lost 4 bases and J 11 bases, leaving 23 bases between the germline ends. This CDR3 spans 15 amino acids. The CDR3 nucleotides are TGTGCCAGCAGCTATAAACCCGACAGCTCAACGGGCGCTTTCTTT. Translating gives CASSYKPDSSTGAFF.

The chain uses TRBV21-1 and TRBJ1-6. TRBV21-1 represents a pseudogene. The CDR3 loop spans 15 amino acids. The CDR3 nucleotides are TGTGCCAGCAGCAAAGACCCGGTGGGGAATTCACCCCTCCACTTT. Protein product: CASSKDPVGNSPLHF.

This clone was picked up one time. The chain is built from TRBV6-8 and TRBJ2-7, with D possibly TRBD2 on 6 matching bases. Germline lookup yields CDR1 MNHGY and CDR2 SAAAGT. The CDR3 extends over 16 amino acids. Deletions cut 1 base from V and 0 bases from J, with 13 bases between. For the CDR3, the DNA is TGTGCCAGCAGTTACTTTTGCGGGAAAATCTCCTACGAGCAGTACTTC. This gives the protein CASSYFCGKISYEQYF.

This clone was picked up a small number of times. The V gene is TRBV19, the J gene TRBJ2-7; 9 bases map to TRBD2. The ends lost 5 bases at V and 2 bases at J; junction bases unmatched: 4. Germline assignment: CDR1 LNHDA and CDR2 SQIVND (reference sequence). The CDR3 extends over 14 amino acids. DNA of the CDR3: TGTGCCAGTAGTCCCGCTAGCGGGACCTACGAGCAGTACTTC. It yields the protein CASSPASGTYEQYF. The full variable domain, in which reference TRBV19 and TRBJ2-7 provide the parts outside the CDR3, is DGGITQSPKYLFRKEGQNVTLSCEQNLNHDAMYWYRQDPGQGLRLIYYSQIVNDFQKGDIAEGYSVSREKKESFPLTVTSAQKNPTAFYLCASSPASGTYEQYFGPGTRLTVT.

The chain uses TRBV6-4 and TRBJ1-3; perhaps TRBD1 as D (5 bases). This CDR3 comprises 17 residues. Germline CDR1 reads MRHNA; CDR2 reads SNTAGT. V was pared by 0 bases and J by 0 bases, with 12 bases between. The CDR3 DNA sequence: TGTGCCAGCAGTGACTCGAACAGGCCCATCTCTGGAAACACCATATATTTT. It is translated as CASSDSNRPISGNTIYF.

The chain carries TRBV29-1 and TRBJ1-1; 8 bases are a match to TRBD1. V lost 7 bases, J lost 0 bases, and 10 bases stayed unmatched. Germline CDR1 and CDR2: SQVTM and ANQGSEA. The CDR3 is 15 residues long. CDR3: CSAVKGQGLNTEAFF. The CDR3 region has the DNA TGCAGCGCTGTTAAAGGACAGGGCCTGAACACTGAAGCTTTCTTT.

V and J are TRBV4-1 and TRBJ2-1; TRBD2 matches 10 bases. This CDR3 is 17 amino acids long. The V gene's germline CDR1 is MGHRA and CDR2 YSYEKL. The junction had 7 bases not matched to a gene; V was cut back by 4 bases and J by 1 base. CDR3: CASSPVGLAESYNEQFF. Written as DNA, the CDR3 is TGCGCCAGCAGCCCCGTCGGACTAGCGGAATCCTACAATGAGCAGTTCTTC.

The chain links TRBV12-3 or TRBV12-4 to TRBJ1-1, with D maybe TRBD1 (5 bases). Trimming took 5 bases from V and 2 from J, leaving 9 bases between them. The CDR3 contains 13 residues. The CDR3 is CASSPTVNTEAFF. Written as DNA, the CDR3 is TGTGCCAGCAGTCCGACAGTTAACACTGAAGCTTTCTTT.

The CDR3 nucleotides are TGTGCCAGCAGCCTGGACAGGGGGCGTGCCCCATTTACCTACGAGCAGTACTTC. Its protein is CASSLDRGRAPFTYEQYF. V usage is TRBV27 and J usage is TRBJ2-7; 11 nucleotides line up with TRBD1. This CDR3 is built from 18 residues. The ends lost 6 bases at V and 2 bases at J; junction bases unmatched: 15. Germline V CDR1 and CDR2: MNHEY, SMNVEV (reference sequence).

The CDR3 DNA is TGTGCCAGTACTTCAACCTGGCGGCGGGGGGGTGGAAACGCCGGGGAGCTGTTTTTT. Protein: CASTSTWRRGGGNAGELFF. The chain combines TRBV19 with TRBJ2-2, with TRBD2 identical over 9 bases. CDR3 length equals 19 residues. Germline CDR1 and CDR2: LNHDA and SQIVND (reference sequence). J lost 6 bases, V lost 7 bases, and 21 bases had no gene match.

The CDR3 DNA reads TGTGCCAGCAGTCTGCCGGACAGGGGGCGTGGAACCCTCAATCAGCCCCAGCATTTT. As protein: CASSLPDRGRGTLNQPQHF. The chain combines TRBV28 with TRBJ1-5; 11 bases are a match to TRBD1. The germline CDR1 and CDR2 sequences are MDHEN and SYDVKM. Trimming removed 5 bases from V and 3 bases from J; junction bases left unmatched: 15. This CDR3 is built from 19 residues.

V and J are TRBV6-5 and TRBJ1-5; TRBD1 agrees at 7 bases. J lost 2 bases, V lost 0 bases, and 1 base had no gene match. CDR3 length: 15 residues. The germline gives CDR1 MNHEY, CDR2 SVGAGI. The CDR3 DNA sequence: TGTGCCAGCAGTTACTCCAGGGGGGGCAATCAGCCCCAGCATTTT. Residues: CASSYSRGGNQPQHF.

The chain recombines TRBV6-5 with TRBJ2-1; TRBD2 matches at 9 bases. The CDR3 has 15 amino acids. Trimming took 10 bases from V and 7 from J; bases not matched to a gene: 14. Looked up from germline, CDR1 is MNHEY and CDR2 is SVGAGI. The CDR3 DNA reads as TGTGCCACCCACCCAAATAGCGGGAGTAAGAATGAGCAGTTCTTC. This encodes CATHPNSGSKNEQFF.

In its sample, this clone was seen once. The rearrangement uses TRBV19 and TRBJ2-7; D is possibly TRBD2 (5 bases). The length of the CDR3 is 15 residues. The V end was cut by 6 bases, the J end by 5 bases, with 20 bases between. In germline, CDR1 is LNHDA, CDR2 SQIVND (reference sequence). CDR3 nucleotides: TGTGCCAGTAGGATCGAGGGTGCTCCAGACCACGAGCAGTACTTC. Its translation: CASRIEGAPDHEQYF.

The rearrangement uses TRBV28 and TRBJ1-2; a possible D gene is TRBD1 (6 bases). The CDR3 totals 14 residues. Germline V lookup: CDR1 MDHEN, CDR2 SYDVKM. The germline V and J ends were trimmed by 2 bases and 4 bases, with 11 bases remaining between them. CDR3 nucleotides: TGTGCCAGCAGTTTAGGGGGGGCTACCTATGGCTACACCTTC. It specifies CASSLGGATYGYTF.

The chain joins TRBV6-5 to TRBJ1-3; no definite D call. Trimming stripped 7 bases from V and 0 bases from J, with 7 bases between. Germline V gives CDR1 MNHEY, CDR2 SVGAGI. The CDR3 contains 13 residues. CDR3 bases: TGTGCCAGCACGGCAGCCTCTGGAAACACCATATATTTT. It codes for CASTAASGNTIYF.

The V gene is TRBV28, the J gene TRBJ2-7, with TRBD1 matching 10 bases. Germline V gene data show CDR1 as MDHEN and CDR2 as SYDVKM. The CDR3 totals 14 residues. After removal of 7 bases from V and 2 bases from J, the junction contained 5 bases not matched to a gene. DNA for the CDR3: TGTGCCAGCATCGACAGGGGGCGAGCCTACGAGCAGTACTTC. Encoded protein: CASIDRGRAYEQYF.